One sample yielded the 26 T cell receptor beta chains listed below, sequenced in a study of blood T cell repertoires in COVID-19 (dated by TCRdb to 2018 to 2021). The receptor library was made with the immunoSEQ multiplex PCR assay. The table comes from immuneACCESS by way of TCRdb, which keeps in-frame sequences with V and J called. Part of the clones is missing from these tables; in studies checked, under half for an unresolved V gene and the rest for unknown reasons. Within this sample are roughly 330,000 clones, with around 87% of them counted one time only. Approximately 5.3% of the sample is held by the ten biggest clonotypes. Sequencing was carried out using PBMCs or T cells enriched from blood (not recorded which). The origin of the receptors is a woman younger than 45 who had recovered from COVID-19.

This chain joins TRBV9 and TRBJ2-7; D might be TRBD1 (5 bases). The CDR3 sequence is 14 residues long. Trimming shortened V by 0 bases and J by 2 bases, and 9 bases separated the two germline ends. In germline, CDR1 is SGDLS, CDR2 YYNGEE. The CDR3 region has the DNA TGTGCCAGCAGCGTAGCTGGGGCGCCCTACGAGCAGTACTTC. It yields the protein CASSVAGAPYEQYF.

This rearrangement joins TRBV7-8 to TRBJ1-4; D may be TRBD1 (5 bases). The CDR3 is 16 amino acids. V gave up 2 bases and J gave up 4 bases, with 14 bases separating them. Germline CDR1 SGHVS, CDR2 FQNEAQ. CDR3 sequence (DNA): TGTGCCAGCAGCTTACGACGGGACTACGTTAATGAAAAACTGTTTTTT. Translated, it gives CASSLRRDYVNEKLFF.

The V gene is TRBV5-6, the J gene TRBJ1-6; 7 nucleotides match TRBD1. V gave up 4 bases and J gave up 10 bases; unmatched junction bases: 5. The CDR3 runs to 13 residues. Germline values: CDR1 SGHDT, CDR2 YYEEEE. The CDR3 coding sequence is TGTGCCAGCAGCCTAGGGACAGCCTCACCCCTCCACTTT. Translation: CASSLGTASPLHF.

This chain links TRBV28 with TRBJ1-5; D is ambiguous. The ends were cut back, 7 bases at V and 2 bases at J, with 15 bases in the middle. The germline V gene encodes CDR1 MDHEN and CDR2 SYDVKM. The CDR3 has 15 residues. CDR3 in amino acids: CASNFGSYGNQPQHF. CDR3 DNA: TGTGCCAGCAATTTCGGGAGTTACGGCAATCAGCCCCAGCATTTT.

The chain couples TRBV5-1 to TRBJ2-5; maybe TRBD1 (6 bases). Trimming left V 0 bases short and J 0 bases short, with 21 bases between. The CDR3 runs 19 residues. Looked up from germline, CDR1 is SGHRS and CDR2 is YFSETQ. This CDR3 reads CASSLARGLTLGYQETQYF. The CDR3 DNA follows: TGCGCCAGCAGCTTGGCCAGGGGTTTGACTTTAGGGTACCAAGAGACCCAGTACTTC.

V and J are TRBV5-1 and TRBJ1-1; possible D gene TRBD1, 6 bases. Germline V gene data show CDR1 as SGHRS and CDR2 as YFSETQ. The CDR3 is 12 residues long. Trimming pared 6 bases from V and 12 bases from J, leaving 18 bases between. The CDR3 bases are TGCGCCAGCAATCCGTTACAGGGTATGTCTTTCTTT. Protein product: CASNPLQGMSFF.

The sample holds a few counts of this clone. The V gene is TRBV7-9, the J gene TRBJ1-2; unclear D gene. Germline loops: CDR1 SEHNR, CDR2 FQNEAQ (reference sequence). The CDR3 covers 13 residues. V lost 0 bases, J lost 7 bases, and 9 bases lay in between. For the CDR3, the DNA is TGTGCCAGCAGCTTAGCGCGGTCTCCTGGCTACACCTTC. It encodes CASSLARSPGYTF.

V usage is TRBV28 and J usage is TRBJ1-2; D not certain. V was trimmed by 3 bases and J by 8 bases, leaving 28 bases between them. The germline gives CDR1 MDHEN, CDR2 SYDVKM. The CDR3 totals 18 residues. This CDR3 is CASSFPDDVAAPMEGYTF. For the CDR3, the DNA is TGTGCCAGCAGTTTTCCCGACGACGTGGCCGCCCCAATGGAGGGCTACACCTTC.

The rearrangement links TRBV5-6 to TRBJ2-2; TRBD1 agrees at 7 bases. This CDR3 has 14 amino acids. V shed 3 bases, J shed 4 bases, and the junction held 3 bases outside the gene matches. CDR1 is SGHDT and CDR2 is YYEEEE in the germline V gene. The CDR3 is CASSSTGRTGELFF. In DNA, the CDR3 is TGTGCCAGCAGCTCGACAGGGCGCACCGGGGAGCTGTTTTTT.

CDR3 DNA: TGTGCCAGCGGAAGACAGGGTCGTATATCAGAGACCCAGTACTTC. Translation: CASGRQGRISETQYF. The chain has TRBV5-4 and TRBJ2-5; TRBD1 matches at 7 bases. V was clipped by 7 bases and J by 4 bases; unmatched bases: 13. The CDR3 is made up of 15 amino acids. In germline, CDR1 is SGHNT, CDR2 YYREEE (reference sequence).

This clone was counted between two and nine times. The chain has TRBV19 and TRBJ2-7, with 10 bases lining up with TRBD1. The germline V gene encodes CDR1 LNHDA and CDR2 SQIVND (reference sequence). The CDR3 is made up of 15 amino acids. V gave up 4 bases and J gave up 4 bases; unmatched junction bases: 7. In nucleotides, the CDR3 is TGTGCCAGTAGTAGCTTGGGACAGGGGCGATACGAGCAGTACTTC. Translating gives CASSSLGQGRYEQYF.

This chain uses TRBV7-9 with TRBJ1-6; D uncertain. Trimming took off 5 bases at V and 5 bases at J, with 13 bases between the two ends. CDR1 SEHNR and CDR2 FQNEAQ come from the germline V gene (reference sequence). The CDR3 totals 15 residues. DNA for the CDR3: TGTGCCAGCAGCGTAACGGGGAGTCATAATTCACCCCTCCACTTT. Translated: CASSVTGSHNSPLHF. Together with reference TRBV7-9 and TRBJ1-6, the CDR3 gives the full variable domain: DTGVSQNPRHKITKRGQNVTFRCDPISEHNRLYWYRQTLGQGPEFLTYFQNEAQLEKSRLLSDRFSAERPKGSFSTLEIQRTEQGDSAMYLCASSVTGSHNSPLHFGNGTRLTVT.

In DNA, the CDR3 is TGCGCCAGCAGCCGCTTACAGGGGTCCCTGAGCACAGATACGCAGTATTTT. It yields the protein CASSRLQGSLSTDTQYF. This chain joins TRBV4-1 and TRBJ2-3; 7 nucleotides align to TRBD1. Germline CDR1 and CDR2: MGHRA and YSYEKL. The CDR3 length is 17 residues. V dropped 4 bases and J dropped 0; count of bases not matched to a gene: 10.

A remark on this clone: Germline is not matched at one junction end, which may reflect a read error. V and J are TRBV7-7 and TRBJ2-5; 8 positions match TRBD1. CDR3 length: 14 amino acids. Looked up from germline, CDR1 is SSHAT and CDR2 is FNYEAQ (reference sequence). CDR3 protein: CASSRTTGEQTQYF. CDR3 sequence (DNA): TGTGCTAGCAGCCGTACGACAGGGGAACAGACCCAGTACTTC.

This chain uses TRBV19 with TRBJ1-1; a possible D gene is TRBD1 (6 bases). Germline V gene sequence: CDR1 LNHDA, CDR2 SQIVND (reference sequence). Trimming removed 5 bases at V and 3 bases at J, with 16 bases between. The CDR3 runs to 15 residues. As DNA, the CDR3 is TGTGCCAGTAGTTTCGGCAGGGGCAAGTACACTGAAGCTTTCTTT. It translates to CASSFGRGKYTEAFF.

This chain connects TRBV5-1 to TRBJ1-2; D is possibly TRBD1 (5 bases). Trimming cost V 1 base and J 4 bases, with 8 bases left between them. The CDR3 spans 13 residues. From germline, CDR1 is SGHRS and CDR2 YFSETQ. This CDR3 is CASSLRGFYGYTF. CDR3 DNA sequence: TGCGCCAGCAGCTTGAGGGGATTCTATGGCTACACCTTC.

V and J are TRBV19 and TRBJ1-5; 7 nucleotides match TRBD1. This CDR3 spans 16 amino acids. V trimming: 0 bases; J trimming: 7 bases; junction bases outside the gene matches: 9. Per germline, CDR1 LNHDA and CDR2 SQIVND (reference sequence). The CDR3 reads CASSIDLTGFLQPQHF. CDR3 coding DNA: TGTGCCAGTAGTATAGATCTGACAGGGTTCCTCCAGCCCCAGCATTTT.

The chain combines TRBV6-6 with TRBJ1-2, with TRBD1 matching over 8 bases. V was clipped by 7 bases and J by 7 bases; unmatched bases: 14. Germline CDR1 MNHNY, CDR2 SVGAGI (reference sequence). This CDR3 has 15 amino acids. Here the CDR3 reads CASMNSGGDSVGYTF. The CDR3 nucleotides read TGTGCCAGCATGAACTCAGGGGGCGACTCGGTTGGCTACACCTTC.

V gene TRBV4-1 combines with J gene TRBJ2-7; D not certain. CDR1 and CDR2 from the germline V gene are MGHRA and YSYEKL. With 3 bases removed from V and 7 bases from J, the gap between germline ends came to 10 bases. The CDR3 consists of 12 residues. CDR3 DNA: TGCGCCAGCAGCCAGCCCTTTCGGGAGCAGTACTTC. It codes for CASSQPFREQYF.

The chain employs TRBV10-3 and TRBJ2-5; 7 positions agree with TRBD2. V was pared by 6 bases and J by 5 bases, with 9 bases of the junction left unmatched. Germline CDR1 ENHRY, CDR2 SYGVKD. CDR3 size: 14 residues. The CDR3 loop is CAIRPSGDGETQYF. The CDR3 DNA reads as TGTGCCATCAGGCCTAGCGGTGATGGGGAGACCCAGTACTTC.

The chain links TRBV6-5 to TRBJ1-2; 8 bases are a match to TRBD1. V was pared by 4 bases and J by 8 bases, with 9 bases of the junction left unmatched. Germline assignment: CDR1 MNHEY and CDR2 SVGAGI. There are 14 residues in the CDR3. The CDR3 region has the DNA TGTGCCAGCAGTTCAACTGGACAGGGAAGCGGCTACACCTTC. It specifies CASSSTGQGSGYTF.

The V call is TRBV7-8, the J call TRBJ2-6; possibly TRBD1 for D (5 bases). Looked up from germline, CDR1 is SGHVS and CDR2 is FQNEAQ. The V and J ends lost 1 base and 4 bases respectively, with 11 bases between them. The CDR3 spans 16 residues. CDR3 sequence (DNA): TGTGCCAGCAGCTTAGTAGCAGGGTTCGGGGCCAACGTCCTGACTTTC. Translated: CASSLVAGFGANVLTF.

The chain couples TRBV2 to TRBJ2-1; 7 positions agree with TRBD1. Germline trimming cut 6 bases from V and 1 base from J; bases unmatched to any gene: 9. The germline gives CDR1 SNHLY, CDR2 FYNNEI. This CDR3 is 16 amino acids long. The CDR3 sequence is CASRTGFTGSYNEQFF. As DNA, the CDR3 is TGTGCCAGCAGGACAGGGTTCACGGGGTCCTACAATGAGCAGTTCTTC.

The chain is built from TRBV4-1 and TRBJ1-1, with 7 positions matching TRBD1. This CDR3 has 17 amino acids. CDR1 is MGHRA and CDR2 is YSYEKL in the germline V gene. With V trimmed by 4 bases and J by 3 bases, 14 bases remained unmatched. The CDR3 region is CASSPIDRARGDTEAFF. Written as DNA, the CDR3 is TGCGCCAGCAGCCCTATAGACAGGGCCCGTGGGGACACTGAAGCTTTCTTT.

The chain is built from TRBV7-8 and TRBJ2-7; tentatively, D is TRBD2 (5 bases). The CDR3 length is 15 residues. Trimming removed 0 bases from V and 4 bases from J, with 13 bases in between. In germline, CDR1 is SGHVS, CDR2 FQNEAQ. The CDR3 sequence is CASSLAMASPYEQYF. The DNA of the CDR3 is TGTGCCAGCAGCTTAGCTATGGCTAGCCCATACGAGCAGTACTTC.

V and J are TRBV2 and TRBJ1-5; tentatively, D is TRBD1 (5 bases). CDR1 SNHLY and CDR2 FYNNEI come from the germline V gene. Trimming removed 7 bases from V and 5 bases from J, with 18 bases in between. There are 15 residues in the CDR3. CDR3 DNA sequence: TGTGCCAGCACCCCCCCCGGGGGAGTGGATCAGCCCCAGCATTTT. It encodes CASTPPGGVDQPQHF.